This T cell receptor beta chain came from a study of T cell changes during pregnancy in multiple sclerosis (dated by TCRdb to about 2019). With regard to the full study: The study examined how the T cell repertoire changed over the course of pregnancy in women with multiple sclerosis.

Receptor amplification or capture employed the immunoSEQ multiplex PCR assay. This immuneACCESS table, as held by TCRdb, lists in-frame sequences with V and J called but not all clones. Of the missing ones, under half trace to an unresolved V gene in checked studies; the others have no known cause. Counted in this sample were tens of thousands of clones; 85% to 95% of them appeared once. The ten largest clonotypes hold over 2.5% of the sample. A note on this clone: Its recognized antigen is unknown. The input lacks base qualities; no much larger clone sits a single base away.

As encoded in the germline V gene, CDR1 is LGHNT while CDR2 is FRNRAP. Here V drops 0 bases and J drops 0 bases, and the junction holds 3 bases not matched to any gene. From the cysteine through the phenylalanine, the CDR3 covers 17 amino acids. Solely the CDR3 DNA is kept, with 51 bases framed from the first base. The material sequenced was peripheral blood, taken in the third trimester of pregnancy. This chain joins TRBV12-5 to TRBJ2-3, and TRBD2 aligns with 10 junction nucleotides. This clonotype was sampled from a female donor in good health, enrolled as a control in a pregnancy study. The DNA sequence reads TGTGCTAGTGGTTTGGTAGGGGGACTAGCGAGCACAGATACGCAGTATTTT. Its translation reads: CASGLVGGLASTDTQYF.